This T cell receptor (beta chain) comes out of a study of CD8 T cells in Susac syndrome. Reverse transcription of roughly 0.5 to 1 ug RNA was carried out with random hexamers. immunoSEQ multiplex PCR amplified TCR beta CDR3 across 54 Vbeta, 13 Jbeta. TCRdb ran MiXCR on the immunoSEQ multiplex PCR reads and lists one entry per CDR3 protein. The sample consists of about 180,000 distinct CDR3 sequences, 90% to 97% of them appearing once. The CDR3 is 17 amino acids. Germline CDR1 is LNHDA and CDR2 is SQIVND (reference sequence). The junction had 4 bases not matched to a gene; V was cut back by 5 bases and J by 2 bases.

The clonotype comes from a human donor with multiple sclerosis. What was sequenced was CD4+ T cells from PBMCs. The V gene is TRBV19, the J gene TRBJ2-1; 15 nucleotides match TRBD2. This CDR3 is CASSQGLAGGTYNEQFF. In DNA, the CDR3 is TGTGCCAGTAGTCAGGGACTAGCGGGGGGAACCTACAATGAGCAGTTCTTC.